The TCR beta chain under discussion was sequenced for a study of T cells in Graves' hyperthyroidism and ophthalmopathy. Study details: Blood was drawn when the patient was first diagnosed and still untreated.

From RNA transcripts, TCR beta CDR3 regions were amplified. The HTBI primer set was used in a first-round RT-PCR of the TCR CDR3. TCRdb re-derived calls from the multiplex PCR reads in MiXCR, one entry per CDR3 protein. The sample holds a few hundred thousand distinct CDR3 sequences, around a sixth seen once. Germline V gene sequence: CDR1 LNHDA, CDR2 SQIVND (reference sequence). This CDR3 comprises 15 residues. Trimming took 4 bases from V and 7 from J, leaving 17 bases between them. The sequencing input was blood. The source of this sequence is a man aged 18 to 35 with Graves' ophthalmopathy. The chain carries TRBV19 and TRBJ2-1; perhaps TRBD1 as D (6 bases). This CDR3 is CASSKDRSRKNEQFF. CDR3 nucleotide sequence: TGTGCCAGTAGTAAGGACAGAAGCCGTAAGAATGAGCAGTTCTTC. Full variable domain (missing parts from reference TRBV19 and TRBJ2-1): DGGITQSPKYLFRKEGQNVTLSCEQNLNHDAMYWYRQDPGQGLRLIYYSQIVNDFQKGDIAEGYSVSREKKESFPLTVTSAQKNPTAFYLCASSKDRSRKNEQFFGPGTRLTVL.